The next 23 T cell receptor beta chains were all read from a single sample in a study of T cells in localized non-small cell lung cancer. The table came from immunoSEQ multiplex PCR; TCRdb's copy has only in-frame clones and leaves some out. The profile shows roughly 30,000 clones, approximately 90% of them singletons. The sequencing here drew on peripheral blood, taken before any cancer treatment. Receptors were obtained from a female donor aged 60 or older with stage I lung adenocarcinoma.

Here the CDR3 reads CASSLLRSTDTQYF. CDR3 coding DNA: TGCGCCAGCAGCTTACTGCGTAGCACAGATACGCAGTATTTT. This chain joins TRBV5-1 and TRBJ2-3; no firm D call. The germline V and J ends were trimmed by 2 bases and 0 bases, with 7 bases remaining between them. This CDR3 has 14 amino acids. In germline, CDR1 is SGHRS, CDR2 YFSETQ.

The chain carries TRBV5-1 and TRBJ2-2; perhaps TRBD1 as D (6 bases). This CDR3 has 14 residues. The germline V gene encodes CDR1 SGHRS and CDR2 YFSETQ. Trimming left V 7 bases short and J 0 bases short, with 10 bases between. The CDR3 bases are TGCGCCAGCGTCAGGGACACGAACACCGGGGAGCTGTTTTTT. Its translation is CASVRDTNTGELFF.

This clone has only one observation. The V and J genes are TRBV7-3 and TRBJ2-3; D possibly corresponds to TRBD2 (6 bases). CDR1 SGHTA and CDR2 FQGTGA come from the germline V gene. This CDR3 is built from 14 residues. Trimming stripped 5 bases from V and 1 base from J, with 10 bases between. The CDR3 protein is CASSQWRGTDTQYF. CDR3 nucleotides: TGTGCCAGCAGCCAATGGAGGGGCACAGATACGCAGTATTTT.

The chain has TRBV18 and TRBJ1-4; D is unresolved. Trimming stripped 0 bases from V and 4 bases from J, with 12 bases between. The CDR3 extends over 16 amino acids. Per the germline V gene, CDR1 is KGHSH and CDR2 is LQKENI. CDR3 loop: CASSPPRAGSNEKLFF. CDR3 nucleotide sequence: TGTGCCAGCTCACCACCGAGGGCTGGGAGTAATGAAAAACTGTTTTTT.

This clone came up once. This chain joins TRBV2 and TRBJ2-3; 12 bases map to TRBD2. CDR3 length: 17 residues. The V gene's germline CDR1 is SNHLY and CDR2 FYNNEI. V dropped 6 bases and J dropped 8; count of bases not matched to a gene: 15. The CDR3 bases are TGTGCCAGCAGCGTAGGAGGACTAGCGGGGACCCTCGGTACGCAGTATTTT. Its protein is CASSVGGLAGTLGTQYF. The whole variable domain, filled in from reference TRBV2 and TRBJ2-3, reads EPEVTQTPSHQVTQMGQEVILRCVPISNHLYFYWYRQILGQKVEFLVSFYNNEISEKSEIFDDQFSVERPDGSNFTLKIRSTKLEDSAMYFCASSVGGLAGTLGTQYFGPGTRLTVL.

The chain uses TRBV18 and TRBJ2-2; D gene ambiguous. CDR3 length: 12 amino acids. Germline CDR1 KGHSH, CDR2 LQKENI. The V and J ends lost 4 bases and 11 bases respectively, with 11 bases between them. Here the CDR3 DNA reads TGTGCCAGCTCACAACTCCGACGCGAGCTGTTTTTT. Its translation: CASSQLRRELFF.

The chain uses TRBV14 and TRBJ2-1; 9 nucleotides match TRBD2. The CDR3 totals 16 residues. V lost 0 bases to trimming and J lost 6 bases; unmatched junction nucleotides: 6. CDR1 and CDR2 (germline): SGHDN, FVKESK. The CDR3, as DNA: TGTGCCAGCAGCCAAGATTGGCTAGCGGGGCGCAATGAGCAGTTCTTC. This gives the protein CASSQDWLAGRNEQFF.

This chain links TRBV19 with TRBJ2-5; 8 bases agree with TRBD1. J lost 2 bases, V lost 6 bases, and 8 bases had no gene match. The germline V gene has CDR1 LNHDA and CDR2 SQIVND (reference sequence). CDR3 length: 15 residues. Here the CDR3 DNA reads TGTGCCAGTAGCTATCAGGGGGCAGGTCAAGAGACCCAGTACTTC. Protein sequence: CASSYQGAGQETQYF. Drawing the rest from reference TRBV19 and TRBJ2-5, the complete variable domain is DGGITQSPKYLFRKEGQNVTLSCEQNLNHDAMYWYRQDPGQGLRLIYYSQIVNDFQKGDIAEGYSVSREKKESFPLTVTSAQKNPTAFYLCASSYQGAGQETQYFGPGTRLLVL.

The V and J genes are TRBV2 and TRBJ2-7, with D uncertain. CDR3 length: 12 residues. Germline-derived CDR1 and CDR2 are SNHLY and FYNNEI. Trimming removed 2 bases from V and 0 bases from J, with 2 bases in between. CDR3 DNA sequence: TGTGCCAGCAGTGAACCCTCCTACGAGCAGTACTTC. Translation gives CASSEPSYEQYF.

The chain recombines TRBV15 with TRBJ2-1; TRBD2 matches 7 bases. The CDR3 length is 16 residues. Trimming cost V 7 bases and J 3 bases; bases outside gene matches: 12. CDR1 LNHNV and CDR2 YYDKDF come from the germline V gene (reference sequence). The DNA of the CDR3 is TGTGCCACCAAAGGCCAGTGGGCGGGGGACTACAATGAGCAGTTCTTC. This gives the protein CATKGQWAGDYNEQFF.

This chain joins TRBV7-2 and TRBJ1-4; maybe TRBD1 (5 bases). With 2 bases removed from V and 6 bases from J, the gap between germline ends came to 13 bases. There are 15 residues in the CDR3. The V gene's germline CDR1 is SGHTA and CDR2 FQGNSA. The CDR3 coding sequence is TGTGCCAGCAGCTTATCTGGGGCCGGAGATGAAAAACTGTTTTTT. Its protein product is CASSLSGAGDEKLFF. Combining the CDR3 with reference TRBV7-2 and TRBJ1-4 gives the whole variable domain GAGVSQSPSNKVTEKGKDVELRCDPISGHTALYWYRQSLGQGLEFLIYFQGNSAPDKSGLPSDRFSAERTGGSVSTLTIQRTQQEDSAVYLCASSLSGAGDEKLFFGSGTQLSVL.

The chain is built from TRBV2 and TRBJ1-5, with 9 bases lining up with TRBD1. The germline gives CDR1 SNHLY, CDR2 FYNNEI. Losses at the gene ends were 1 base for V and 6 bases for J; bases not matched to a gene: 7. This CDR3 spans 16 amino acids. The CDR3 reads CASSEDRDREGQPQHF. DNA for the CDR3: TGTGCCAGCAGTGAAGATAGGGACAGGGAAGGTCAGCCCCAGCATTTT.

The chain is built from TRBV30 and TRBJ1-6, with no clear D. V was pared by 7 bases and J by 8 bases, with 15 bases between. The CDR3 has 13 residues. Germline V CDR1 and CDR2: GTSNPN, SVGIG (reference sequence). The CDR3 loop is CAFRWVNDSPLHF. The DNA of the CDR3 is TGTGCCTTCCGGTGGGTGAACGATTCACCCCTCCACTTT.

The CDR3 DNA is TGTGCCAGCTCACCGTCGGGGGGCAATCAGCCCCAGCATTTT. This encodes CASSPSGGNQPQHF. This chain uses TRBV18 with TRBJ1-5; tentatively, D is TRBD1 (5 bases). The V and J ends lost 3 bases and 2 bases respectively, with 8 bases between them. This CDR3 has 14 residues. Germline V CDR1 and CDR2: KGHSH, LQKENI.

The chain recombines TRBV29-1 with TRBJ2-1; D uncertain. This CDR3 contains 11 residues. The V and J ends lost 4 bases and 6 bases respectively, with 7 bases between them. Germline V lookup: CDR1 SQVTM, CDR2 ANQGSEA. CDR3 region: CSVVASNEQFF. DNA of the CDR3: TGCAGCGTTGTGGCTAGCAATGAGCAGTTCTTC.

This chain uses TRBV19 with TRBJ2-3, with D possibly TRBD1 on 6 matching bases. Germline V gives CDR1 LNHDA, CDR2 SQIVND (reference sequence). Trimming removed 11 bases at V and 0 bases at J, with 12 bases between. This CDR3 contains 13 residues. CDR3 region: CACGQKSTDTQYF. DNA of the CDR3: TGTGCCTGCGGACAGAAAAGCACAGATACGCAGTATTTT.

The J gene is TRBJ2-1, the V gene TRBV5-1, with D tentatively TRBD1 or TRBD2 (5 bases each). CDR1 is SGHRS and CDR2 is YFSETQ in the germline V gene. V lost 2 bases and J lost 0, with 12 bases in between. The CDR3 is made up of 16 amino acids. The DNA for the CDR3 is TGCGCCAGCAGCTTTGGTTCAGGGAGCTCCTACAATGAGCAGTTCTTC. This gives the protein CASSFGSGSSYNEQFF.

This chain connects TRBV7-9 to TRBJ2-5; D gene unclear. CDR1 is SEHNR, CDR2 FQNEAQ, per germline (reference sequence). This CDR3 has 12 amino acids. Trimming pared 3 bases from V and 5 bases from J, leaving 7 bases between. The CDR3 DNA is TGTGCCAGCAGCTTCTTGTGGGAGACCCAGTACTTC. This gives the protein CASSFLWETQYF.

The J gene is TRBJ1-5, the V gene TRBV2; D unresolved. Germline CDR1 SNHLY, CDR2 FYNNEI. V dropped 6 bases and J dropped 3 bases, with 12 bases sitting between them. The CDR3 sequence is 14 residues long. CDR3 loop: CASSIIQANQPQHF. CDR3 nucleotides: TGTGCCAGCAGCATAATACAAGCCAATCAGCCCCAGCATTTT.

This sequence joins TRBV5-1 and TRBJ1-1; tentative D call: TRBD1 (6 bases). Trimming removed 4 bases at V and 0 bases at J, with 10 bases between. The CDR3 has 14 residues. CDR1 and CDR2 from the germline V gene are SGHRS and YFSETQ. The CDR3 region is CASSLRQVNTEAFF. CDR3 nucleotide sequence: TGCGCCAGCAGCCTGCGACAGGTGAACACTGAAGCTTTCTTT.

This chain joins TRBV5-6 and TRBJ2-5, with no clear D. The CDR3 totals 14 residues. Germline V gives CDR1 SGHDT, CDR2 YYEEEE. Trimming pared 0 bases from V and 1 base from J, leaving 7 bases between. CDR3 sequence: CASSLGQPQETQYF. In DNA, the CDR3 is TGTGCCAGCAGCTTGGGGCAGCCCCAAGAGACCCAGTACTTC.

The V and J genes are TRBV27 and TRBJ1-1; D is uncertain. V lost 5 bases to trimming and J lost 1 base, with 11 bases between them. Germline CDR1 MNHEY, CDR2 SMNVEV (reference sequence). The CDR3 has 14 amino acids. The DNA of the CDR3 is TGTGCCAGCAGTGTTAGCTACCGGAACACTGAAGCTTTCTTT. Translating gives CASSVSYRNTEAFF.

The chain joins TRBV18 to TRBJ1-6; unclear D gene. CDR3 length: 15 amino acids. The germline V and J ends were trimmed by 5 bases and 5 bases, with 13 bases remaining between them. CDR1 and CDR2 (germline): KGHSH, LQKENI. The CDR3 nucleotides are TGTGCCAGCTCATTTGATCCCTGGAATAATTCACCCCTCCACTTT. The encoded protein is CASSFDPWNNSPLHF.